Here is one T cell receptor (beta chain) with its context. This clone's antigen is unknown. HCMV-specific IgG was detected in serum with a commercial ELISA kit to determine HCMV serostatus. Ficoll density gradient centrifugation was used to isolate peripheral blood mononuclear cells from blood. Measured from the cysteine to the phenylalanine, the CDR3 is 16 residues long. DNA was not recorded. The CDR1 and CDR2 encoded by the germline V gene are SNHLY and FYNNEI. The sample originates from a study of T cells expressing NK-cell markers (dated by TCRdb to 2018 to 2020). Study-level background: Three sorted T-cell subsets (CD3+CD56+NKG2C+, CD3+CD56+NKG2C- and CD3+CD56-NKG2C+) from fewer than 10 donors had their TCR beta-chain repertoires profiled. Of the eight sequenced donors, seven were found to be HCMV-seropositive and one was found to be HCMV-seronegative. All eight donors whose samples were sequenced were randomly selected healthy volunteers, three of them men and five women. Libraries were sequenced as 2 x 150 bp reads on Illumina HiSeq 2000/2500, MiSeq or NextSeq. What the work shows at the level of the full study, not this receptor alone: It remained unclear whether the expanded NKG2C-expressing T cell clones were specific for HCMV antigens. Those dominant clonotypes were again the most abundant among CD3+CD56-NKG2C+ cells in several donors, at roughly 28.3-60.1%. In over five donors, the dominant CD3+CD56+NKG2C+ clonotypes were among the top 10 CD8+ clonotypes and accounted for roughly 1.0-7.5% of CD8+ T cells.

Sequencer: Illumina HiSeq 2000. TCR beta cDNA libraries were prepared using 5'RACE template switching, which introduced a universal primer site and unique molecular identifiers. Synthesis of cDNA was primed from the TCR beta constant segment and was followed by two consecutive PCR amplification steps. The source study handled its data this way. MIGEC was used to demultiplex reads and group reads by UMI, and MiTCR was used to assemble and quantify clonotypes. To remove erroneous sequences, TCR cDNA sequences were retained only when supported by two or more reads. The tcR package was used for downstream repertoire analysis, and clonotypes were matched across fractions by CDR3 nucleotide sequence plus V segment. VDJmatch was used to annotate antigen specificity against VDJdb, with one amino acid substitution in CDR3 allowed. TCRdb reprocessed the raw reads; every CDR3 protein sequence is a single record, and DNA is not supplied. Clone size and V and J calls follow TCRdb, not the original study. The sample table on file contains approximately 550,000 distinct CDR3 sequences. Under 4.5% of the sample comes from the top ten.

The chain is assembled from TRBV2 and TRBJ1-4; there is no DNA to check the TCRdb D call of TRBD1. The TCR sequence derives from a man in his late teens or twenties in good health. Donor details come from another sample of the same person, matched by shared clones. The sample comprised blood T cells: a sorted CD56 or NKG2C T cell subset, CD4+ or CD8+ T cells, or bulk PBMC T cells (not recorded which). This receptor carries the CDR3 CASSNRDRGRNEKLFF. Full variable domain (CDR3 extended with the reference TRBV2 and TRBJ1-4 proteins): EPEVTQTPSHQVTQMGQEVILRCVPISNHLYFYWYRQILGQKVEFLVSFYNNEISEKSEIFDDQFSVERPDGSNFTLKIRSTKLEDSAMYFCASSNRDRGRNEKLFFGSGTQLSVL.